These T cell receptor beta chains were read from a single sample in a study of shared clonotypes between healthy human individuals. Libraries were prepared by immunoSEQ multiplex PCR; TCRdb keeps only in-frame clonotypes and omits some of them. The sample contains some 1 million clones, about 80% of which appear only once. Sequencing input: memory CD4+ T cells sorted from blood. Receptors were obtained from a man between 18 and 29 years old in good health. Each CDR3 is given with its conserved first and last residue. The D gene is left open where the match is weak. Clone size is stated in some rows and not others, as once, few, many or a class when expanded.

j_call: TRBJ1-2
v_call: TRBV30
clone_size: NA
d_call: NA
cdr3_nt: TGTGCCTGGAGTGCCTACGGGACTAACTATGGCTACACCTTC
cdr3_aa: CAWSAYGTNYGYTF

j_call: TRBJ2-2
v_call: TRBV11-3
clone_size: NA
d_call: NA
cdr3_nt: TGTGCCAGCAGCCCGACCCAGGGAATGGGCACCGGGGAGCTGTTTTTT
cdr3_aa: CASSPTQGMGTGELFF

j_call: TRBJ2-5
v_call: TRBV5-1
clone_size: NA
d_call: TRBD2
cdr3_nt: TGCGCCAGCAGCCCCCGACTAGCGGGGGGTCTAGAGACCCAGTACTTC
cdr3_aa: CASSPRLAGGLETQYF

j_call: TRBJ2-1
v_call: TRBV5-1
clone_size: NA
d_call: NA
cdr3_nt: TGCGCCAGCAGCCGAGGGCCAAGGGATGAGCAGTTCTTC
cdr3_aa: CASSRGPRDEQFF

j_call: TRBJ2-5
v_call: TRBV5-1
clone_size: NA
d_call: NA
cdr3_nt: TGCGCCAGCAGCAAGCCACAGGGCTTCCAAGAGACCCAGTACTTC
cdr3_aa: CASSKPQGFQETQYF

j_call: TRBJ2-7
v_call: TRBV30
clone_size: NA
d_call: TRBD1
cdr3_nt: TGCGCCTGGATCCACAGGGGGCTTGGGTCCTACGAGCAGTACTTC
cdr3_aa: CAWIHRGLGSYEQYF

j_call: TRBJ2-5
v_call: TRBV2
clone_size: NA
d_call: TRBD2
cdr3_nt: TGTGCCAGCAGTGAAGGTCTAGCGGTAAACTGGGGCCAAGAGACCCAGTACTTC
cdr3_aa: CASSEGLAVNWGQETQYF

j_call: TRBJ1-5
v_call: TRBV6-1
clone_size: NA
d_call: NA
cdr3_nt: TGTGCCAGCAGCGATCGGGGACCCAGTCAGCCCCAGCATTTT
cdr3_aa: CASSDRGPSQPQHF

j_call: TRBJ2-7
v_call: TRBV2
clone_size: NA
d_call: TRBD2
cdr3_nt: TGTGCCAGCAGGGCAGCGGTAGCGGGAGGGACCCCTAACTACGAGCAGTACTTC
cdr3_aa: CASRAAVAGGTPNYEQYF

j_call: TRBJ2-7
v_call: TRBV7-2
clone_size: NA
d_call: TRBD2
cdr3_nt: TGTGCCAGCAGCTTACGGCTAGCGGGCTTGAGCTCCTACGAGCAGTACTTC
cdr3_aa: CASSLRLAGLSSYEQYF

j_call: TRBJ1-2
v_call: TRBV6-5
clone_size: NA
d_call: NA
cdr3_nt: TGTGCCAGCCTACACCTCGGGGGGCATGGCTACACCTTC
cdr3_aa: CASLHLGGHGYTF

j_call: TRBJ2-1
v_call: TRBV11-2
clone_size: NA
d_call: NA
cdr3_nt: TGTGCCAGCAGCTGGGGTTACAATGAGCAGTTCTTC
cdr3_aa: CASSWGYNEQFF

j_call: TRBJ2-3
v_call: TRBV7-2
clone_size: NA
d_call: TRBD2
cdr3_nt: TGTGCCAGCAGCTCCACTAGCGGGAGTGATACGCAGTATTTT
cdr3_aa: CASSSTSGSDTQYF

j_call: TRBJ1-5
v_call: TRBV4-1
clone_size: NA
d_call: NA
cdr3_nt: TGCGCCAGCAGCCAAGATCGACCCGGCGGCAATCAGCCCCAGCATTTT
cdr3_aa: CASSQDRPGGNQPQHF

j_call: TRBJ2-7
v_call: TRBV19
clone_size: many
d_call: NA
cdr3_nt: TGTGCCAGTAGTCCCCGGTTAGCTGTAGACCCCTACGAGCAGTACTTC
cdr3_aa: CASSPRLAVDPYEQYF

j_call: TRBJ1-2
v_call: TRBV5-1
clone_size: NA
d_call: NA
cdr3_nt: TGCGCCAGCAGAAACAGGGACTCGGCTAACTATGGCTACACCTTC
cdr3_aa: CASRNRDSANYGYTF

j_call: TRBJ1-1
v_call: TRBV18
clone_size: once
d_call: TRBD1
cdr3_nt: TGTGCCAGCTCACCACCGCCAGGGGGCACTGAAGCTTTCTTT
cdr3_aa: CASSPPPGGTEAFF

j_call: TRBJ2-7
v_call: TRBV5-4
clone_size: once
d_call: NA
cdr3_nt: TGTGCCAGCAGCTTGGGTGATCTGGCCGAGCAGTACTTC
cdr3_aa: CASSLGDLAEQYF

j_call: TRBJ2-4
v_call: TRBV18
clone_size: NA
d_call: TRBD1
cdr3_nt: TGTGCCAGCTCACCACAGACAGGGGACAAAAACATTCAGTACTTC
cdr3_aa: CASSPQTGDKNIQYF

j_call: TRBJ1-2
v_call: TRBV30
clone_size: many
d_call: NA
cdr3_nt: TGTGCCTGGAGTGCGGTGACATTGTCCTATGGCTACACCTTC
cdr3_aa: CAWSAVTLSYGYTF

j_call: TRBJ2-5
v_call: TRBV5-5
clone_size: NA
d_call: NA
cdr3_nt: TGTGCCAGCAGTCCACGGGGGTGGGTAATGGAGACCCAGTACTTC
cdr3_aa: CASSPRGWVMETQYF

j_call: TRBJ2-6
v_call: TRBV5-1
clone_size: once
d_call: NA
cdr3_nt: TGCGCCAGCAGCTTGGTGGCTAGCGCAGCTGGGGCCAACGTCCTGACTTTC
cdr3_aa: CASSLVASAAGANVLTF

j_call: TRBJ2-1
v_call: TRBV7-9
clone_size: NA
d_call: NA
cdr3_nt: TGTGCCAGCAGAGGAGTAACAGAGCAGTTCTTC
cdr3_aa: CASRGVTEQFF

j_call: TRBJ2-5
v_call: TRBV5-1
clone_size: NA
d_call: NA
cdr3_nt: TGCGCCAGCAGCGCCGTACAAGAGACCCAGTACTTC
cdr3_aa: CASSAVQETQYF

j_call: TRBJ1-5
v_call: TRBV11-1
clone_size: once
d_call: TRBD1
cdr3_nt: TGTGCCAGCAGCCACGGACAGGGCAATCAGCCCCAGCATTTT
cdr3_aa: CASSHGQGNQPQHF

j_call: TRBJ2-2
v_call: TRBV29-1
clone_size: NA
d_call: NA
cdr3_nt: TGCAGCGGGTGCGGCGTTAGCGGGGAGCTGTTTTTT
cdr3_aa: CSGCGVSGELFF

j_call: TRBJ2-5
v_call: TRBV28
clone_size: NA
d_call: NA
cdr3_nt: TGTGCCAGCAGTTTACTGCCGTCTTCCGAGACCCAGTACTTC
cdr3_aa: CASSLLPSSETQYF

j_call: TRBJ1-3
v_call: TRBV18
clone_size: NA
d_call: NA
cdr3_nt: TGTGCCAGCTCACCACAGACGGACTCTGGAAACACCATATATTTT
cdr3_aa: CASSPQTDSGNTIYF

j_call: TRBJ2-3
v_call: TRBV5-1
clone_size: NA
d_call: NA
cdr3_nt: TGCGCCAGCGATCCAGGACAGCTGAAACTGTCGGCGGGCACAGATACGCAGTATTTT
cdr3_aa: CASDPGQLKLSAGTDTQYF

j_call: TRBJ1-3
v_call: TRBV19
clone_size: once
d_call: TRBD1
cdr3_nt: TGTGCCAGTAGTATAGGCTGGACAGGGACCTCTGGAAACACCATATATTTT
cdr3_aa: CASSIGWTGTSGNTIYF

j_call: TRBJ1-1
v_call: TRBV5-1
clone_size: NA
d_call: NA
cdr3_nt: TGCGCCAGCAGCTTGGACAGGGTGAACACTGAAGCTTTCTTT
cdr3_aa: CASSLDRVNTEAFF

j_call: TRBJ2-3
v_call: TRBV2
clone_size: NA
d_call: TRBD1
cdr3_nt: TGTGCCAGCAGTGAGGACAGGGCAGATACGCAGTATTTT
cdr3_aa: CASSEDRADTQYF

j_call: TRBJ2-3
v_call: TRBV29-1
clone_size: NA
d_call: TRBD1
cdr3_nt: TGCAGCCACGGACAGGGGATAGATACGCAGTATTTT
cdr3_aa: CSHGQGIDTQYF

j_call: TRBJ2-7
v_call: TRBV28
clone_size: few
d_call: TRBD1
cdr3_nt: TGTGCCAGCAGTTTCTTCTCCGGGACAGGGGGCACCGAGCAGTACTTC
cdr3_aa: CASSFFSGTGGTEQYF

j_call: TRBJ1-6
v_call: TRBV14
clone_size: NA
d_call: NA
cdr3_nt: TGTGCCAGCAGCCAAGGACCGATAGACAGGTTTAATTCACCCCTCCACTTT
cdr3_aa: CASSQGPIDRFNSPLHF

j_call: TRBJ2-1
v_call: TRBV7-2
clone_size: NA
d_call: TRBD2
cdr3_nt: TGTGCCAGCAGAACCGGCGGACTAGCGAGCAATGAGCAGTTCTTC
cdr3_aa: CASRTGGLASNEQFF